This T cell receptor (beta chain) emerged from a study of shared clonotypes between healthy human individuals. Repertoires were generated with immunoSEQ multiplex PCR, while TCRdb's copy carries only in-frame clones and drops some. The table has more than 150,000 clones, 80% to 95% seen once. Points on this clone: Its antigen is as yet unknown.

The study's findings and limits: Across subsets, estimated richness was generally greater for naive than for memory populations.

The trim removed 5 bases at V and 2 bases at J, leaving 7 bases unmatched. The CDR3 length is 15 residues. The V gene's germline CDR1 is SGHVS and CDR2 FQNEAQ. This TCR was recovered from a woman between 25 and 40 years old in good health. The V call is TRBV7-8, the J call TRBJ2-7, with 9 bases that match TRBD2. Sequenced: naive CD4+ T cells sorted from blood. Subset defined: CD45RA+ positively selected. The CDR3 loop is CASSLSGRNAYEQYF. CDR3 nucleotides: TGTGCCAGCAGCCTGAGCGGGAGGAATGCCTACGAGCAGTACTTC.